Below, one T cell receptor beta chain is given with its context. This CDR3 is built from 13 residues. Germline V gives CDR1 LGHNA, CDR2 YSLEER. V lost 0 bases to trimming and J lost 5 bases, with 8 bases between them. Original processing methods: Amplification from reference gene primers served as the basis for estimated nucleated cell counts. Profiled with immunoSEQ multiplex PCR; TCRdb holds only in-frame clones, not every one. V and J calls and clone size follow that table, whereas D and trimming were derived from the DNA. The sample gives approximately 200,000 clones, roughly 87% of which show up once; around 2% is in the top ten. This entry belongs to a study of blood T cell repertoires in COVID-19. Study background: Sites across the United States, Italy and Spain contributed samples from acute and convalescent COVID-19.

Enrollees, roughly 18 to 90 years old, lived in fewer than 25 US areas. Grouping used clinical history reported by participants in a survey and questionnaire. V usage is TRBV4-3 and J usage is TRBJ2-7; D is ambiguous. The sequence was obtained from a woman aged 25 to 39 who had recovered from COVID-19. Sequencing was carried out using PBMCs or T cells enriched from blood (not recorded which). The CDR3 region is CASSQESRDEQYF. The CDR3 DNA follows: TGCGCCAGCAGCCAAGAAAGTAGAGACGAGCAGTACTTC.